In its sample, the clone carrying this T cell receptor (beta chain) was seen many times. Its antigen is undetermined. TCRdb reprocessed the multiplex PCR reads with MiXCR, giving one entry per CDR3 protein. The sample gives about 230,000 distinct CDR3 sequences, around 32% of which show up once; over 1.1% is in the top ten. The entry originates in a study of breast tumors, draining lymph nodes, adjacent tissues. Regarding the study as a whole: Data fit most tumor T cells coming from lymph node, expanding in tumor. Luminal-like breast cancer showed significantly greater tumor-nontumor repertoire similarity than basal-like breast cancer did. Compared with lymph nodes, tumors were less diverse; compared with nontumor tissue, more. The lymph node origin of tumor T cells was framed as consistent with a hypothesis, not demonstrated.

Germline values: CDR1 SQVTM, CDR2 ANQGSEA. CDR3 size: 18 residues. The ends lost 6 bases at V and 1 base at J; junction bases unmatched: 13. The lymph nodes were axillary draining lymph nodes from breast cancer patients. This clonotype originated in a female donor with breast cancer. Some clones in this sample may be carry-over from other donors' samples. The chain couples TRBV29-1 to TRBJ2-7; 15 nucleotides line up with TRBD2. The source material was axillary lymph node tissue. CDR3 region: CSVLRGPGLAGGSYEQYF. CDR3 sequence (DNA): TGCAGCGTCCTCCGGGGGCCGGGACTAGCGGGAGGATCCTACGAGCAGTACTTC.